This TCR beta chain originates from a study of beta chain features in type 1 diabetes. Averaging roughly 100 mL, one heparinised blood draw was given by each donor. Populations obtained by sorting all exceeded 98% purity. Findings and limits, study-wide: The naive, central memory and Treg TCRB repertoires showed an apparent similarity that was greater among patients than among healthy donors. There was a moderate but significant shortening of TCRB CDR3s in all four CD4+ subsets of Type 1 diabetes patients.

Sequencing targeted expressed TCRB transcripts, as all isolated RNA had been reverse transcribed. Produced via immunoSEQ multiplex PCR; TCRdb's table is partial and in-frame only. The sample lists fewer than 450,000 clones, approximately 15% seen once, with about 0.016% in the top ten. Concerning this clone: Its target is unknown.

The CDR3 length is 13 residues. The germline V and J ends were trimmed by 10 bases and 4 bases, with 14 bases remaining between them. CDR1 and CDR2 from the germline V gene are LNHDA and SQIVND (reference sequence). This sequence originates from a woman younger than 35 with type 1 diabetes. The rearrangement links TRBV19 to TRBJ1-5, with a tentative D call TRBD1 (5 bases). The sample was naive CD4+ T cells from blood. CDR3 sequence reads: CATVDRENQPQHF. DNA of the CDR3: TGTGCCACCGTTGACAGAGAAAATCAGCCCCAGCATTTT.